There are a few counts of the clone carrying this TCR beta chain. Its cognate antigen is unknown. V dropped 2 bases and J dropped 7 bases, with 21 bases sitting between them. Germline V CDR1 and CDR2: SGHDN, FVKESK. The CDR3 sequence is 17 residues long. This entry belongs to a study of early T cells in non-severe SARS-CoV-2 infection. Study-level results: Anti-spike CD8 specificities were favored by VDJdb matching, whose results missed private and CD4 specificities.

Individual cDNA molecules received unique molecular identifiers during library preparation. One entry per CDR3 protein results from TCRdb running MiXCR on the 5' RACE reads. The sample lists some 66,000 distinct CDR3 sequences, approximately 9.2% seen once, with approximately 3% in the top ten. The sample consisted of whole blood. The J gene is TRBJ2-1, the V gene TRBV14; D may be TRBD1 or TRBD2 (6 bases each). The origin of this receptor is an adult who was a healthcare worker with PCR-confirmed SARS-CoV-2 infection or an uninfected control (not recorded which). In DNA form, the CDR3 reads TGTGCCAGCAGCCAACGACGGGGGACGGGGGCCCCGAATGAGCAGTTCTTC. Translation: CASSQRRGTGAPNEQFF.